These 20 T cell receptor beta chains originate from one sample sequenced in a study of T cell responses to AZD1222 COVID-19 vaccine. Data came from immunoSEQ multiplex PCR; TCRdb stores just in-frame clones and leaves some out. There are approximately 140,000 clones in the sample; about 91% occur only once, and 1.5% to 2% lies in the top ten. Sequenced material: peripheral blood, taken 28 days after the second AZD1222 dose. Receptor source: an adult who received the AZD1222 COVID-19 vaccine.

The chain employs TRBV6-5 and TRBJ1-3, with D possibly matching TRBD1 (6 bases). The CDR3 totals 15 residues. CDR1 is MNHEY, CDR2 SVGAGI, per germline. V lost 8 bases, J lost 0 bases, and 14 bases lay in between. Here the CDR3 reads CASSRQASSGNTIYF. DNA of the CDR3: TGTGCCAGCTCAAGACAGGCGAGCTCTGGAAACACCATATATTTT.

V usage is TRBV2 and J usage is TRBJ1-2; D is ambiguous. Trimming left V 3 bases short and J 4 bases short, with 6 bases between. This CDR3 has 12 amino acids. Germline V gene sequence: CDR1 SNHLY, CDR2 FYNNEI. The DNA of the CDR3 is TGTGCCAGCAGTGATGTGGGCTATGGCTACACCTTC. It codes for CASSDVGYGYTF.

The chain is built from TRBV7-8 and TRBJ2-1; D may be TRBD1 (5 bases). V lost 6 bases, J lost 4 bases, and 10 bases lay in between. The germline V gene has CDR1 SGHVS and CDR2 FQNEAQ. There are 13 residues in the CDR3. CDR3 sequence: CASRLDSYNEQFF. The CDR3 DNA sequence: TGTGCCAGCAGACTCGACAGTTACAATGAGCAGTTCTTC.

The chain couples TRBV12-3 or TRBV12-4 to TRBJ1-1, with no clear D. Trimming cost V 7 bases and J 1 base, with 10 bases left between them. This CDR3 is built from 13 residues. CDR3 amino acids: CASTLEWNTEAFF. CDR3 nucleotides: TGTGCCAGCACCTTGGAGTGGAACACTGAAGCTTTCTTT.

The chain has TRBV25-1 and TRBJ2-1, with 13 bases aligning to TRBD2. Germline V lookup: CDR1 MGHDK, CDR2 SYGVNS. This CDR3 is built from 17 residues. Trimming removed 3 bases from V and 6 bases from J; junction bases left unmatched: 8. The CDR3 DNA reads TGTGCCAGCAGTGAGGTTCCCGGGACTAGCGGGATCAATGAGCAGTTCTTC. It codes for CASSEVPGTSGINEQFF.

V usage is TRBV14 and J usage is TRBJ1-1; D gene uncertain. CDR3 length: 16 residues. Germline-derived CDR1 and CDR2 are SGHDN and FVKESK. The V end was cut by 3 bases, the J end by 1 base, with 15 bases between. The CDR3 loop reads CASSQIAGLSNTEAFF. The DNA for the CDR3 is TGTGCCAGCAGCCAGATAGCAGGCCTCTCGAACACTGAAGCTTTCTTT. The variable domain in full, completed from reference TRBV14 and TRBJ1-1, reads EAGVTQFPSHSVIEKGQTVTLRCDPISGHDNLYWYRRVMGKEIKFLLHFVKESKQDESGMPNNRFLAERTGGTYSTLKVQPAELEDSGVYFCASSQIAGLSNTEAFFGQGTRLTVV.

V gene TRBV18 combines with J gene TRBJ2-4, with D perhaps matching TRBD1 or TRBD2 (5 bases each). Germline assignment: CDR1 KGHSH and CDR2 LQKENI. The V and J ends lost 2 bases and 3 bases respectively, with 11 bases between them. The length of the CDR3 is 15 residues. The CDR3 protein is CASSPRGEDKNIQYF. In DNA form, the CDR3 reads TGTGCCAGCTCACCAAGGGGAGAAGACAAAAACATTCAGTACTTC.

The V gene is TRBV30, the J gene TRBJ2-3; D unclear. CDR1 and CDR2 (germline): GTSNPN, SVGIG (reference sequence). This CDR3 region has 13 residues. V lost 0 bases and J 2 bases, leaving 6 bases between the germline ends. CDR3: CAWSVKLTDTQYF. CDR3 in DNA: TGTGCCTGGAGTGTGAAACTCACAGATACGCAGTATTTT.

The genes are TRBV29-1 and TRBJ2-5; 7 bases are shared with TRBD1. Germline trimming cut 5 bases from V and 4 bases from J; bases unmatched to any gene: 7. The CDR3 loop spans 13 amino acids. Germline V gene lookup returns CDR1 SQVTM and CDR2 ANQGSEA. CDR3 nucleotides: TGCAGCGTTCGGCGACAGGGCGGAGAGACCCAGTACTTC. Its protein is CSVRRQGGETQYF. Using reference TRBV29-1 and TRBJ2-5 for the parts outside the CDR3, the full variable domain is SAVISQKPSRDICQRGTSLTIQCQVDSQVTMMFWYRQQPGQSLTLIATANQGSEATYESGFVIDKFPISRPNLTFSTLTVSNMSPEDSSIYLCSVRRQGGETQYFGPGTRLLVL.

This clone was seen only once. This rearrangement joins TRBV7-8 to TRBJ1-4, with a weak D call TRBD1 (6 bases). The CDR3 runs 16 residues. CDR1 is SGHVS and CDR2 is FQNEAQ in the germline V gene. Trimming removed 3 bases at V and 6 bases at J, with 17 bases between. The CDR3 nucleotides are TGTGCCAGCAGCTTTAACAGGGATGTTGGTCATGAAAAACTGTTTTTT. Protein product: CASSFNRDVGHEKLFF.

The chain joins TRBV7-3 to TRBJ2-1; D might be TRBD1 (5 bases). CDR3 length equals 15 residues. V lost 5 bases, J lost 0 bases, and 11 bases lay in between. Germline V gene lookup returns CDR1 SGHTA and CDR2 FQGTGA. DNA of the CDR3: TGTGCCAGCAGCCCTTCCCAGGGCTCCTACAATGAGCAGTTCTTC. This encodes CASSPSQGSYNEQFF.

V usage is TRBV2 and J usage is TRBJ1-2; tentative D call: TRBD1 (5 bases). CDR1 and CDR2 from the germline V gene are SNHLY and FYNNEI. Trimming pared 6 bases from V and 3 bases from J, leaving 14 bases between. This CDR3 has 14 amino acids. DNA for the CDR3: TGTGCCAGCAGGGGAAGCAGGGTAGACTATGGCTACACCTTC. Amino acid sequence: CASRGSRVDYGYTF.

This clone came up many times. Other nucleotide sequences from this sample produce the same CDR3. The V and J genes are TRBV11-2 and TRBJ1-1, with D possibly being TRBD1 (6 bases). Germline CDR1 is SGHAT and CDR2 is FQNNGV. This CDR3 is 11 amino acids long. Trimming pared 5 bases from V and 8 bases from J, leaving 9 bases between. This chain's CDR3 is CASSLTGEAFF. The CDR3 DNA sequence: TGTGCCAGCAGCCTCACAGGGGAAGCTTTCTTT.

CDR3 nucleotides: TGTGCCAGCAGTGACGAGGGGTCCAGGGGCACCGGGGAGCTGTTTTTT. Translation: CASSDEGSRGTGELFF. This chain joins TRBV6-4 and TRBJ2-2; D might be TRBD1 (6 bases). The CDR3 is made up of 16 amino acids. CDR1 and CDR2 (germline): MRHNA, SNTAGT. V was pared by 2 bases and J by 4 bases, with 14 bases between.

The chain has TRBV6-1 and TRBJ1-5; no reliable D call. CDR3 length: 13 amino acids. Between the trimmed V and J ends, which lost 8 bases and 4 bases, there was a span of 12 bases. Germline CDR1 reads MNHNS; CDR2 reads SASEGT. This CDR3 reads CASVRGQNQPQHF. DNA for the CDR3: TGTGCCAGCGTACGGGGTCAAAATCAGCCCCAGCATTTT.

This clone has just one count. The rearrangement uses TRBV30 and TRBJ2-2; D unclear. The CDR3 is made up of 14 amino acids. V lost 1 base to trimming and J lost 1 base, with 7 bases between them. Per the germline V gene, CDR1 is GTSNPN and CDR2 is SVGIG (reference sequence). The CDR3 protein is CAWSGQKNTGELFF. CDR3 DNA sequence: TGTGCCTGGAGTGGGCAGAAGAACACCGGGGAGCTGTTTTTT.

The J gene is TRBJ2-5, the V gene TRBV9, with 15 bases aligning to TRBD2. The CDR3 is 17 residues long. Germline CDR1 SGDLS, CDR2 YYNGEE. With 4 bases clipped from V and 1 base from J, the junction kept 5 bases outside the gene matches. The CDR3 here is CASSFGLAGGAQETQYF. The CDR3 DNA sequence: TGTGCCAGCAGCTTCGGACTAGCGGGAGGGGCCCAAGAGACCCAGTACTTC.

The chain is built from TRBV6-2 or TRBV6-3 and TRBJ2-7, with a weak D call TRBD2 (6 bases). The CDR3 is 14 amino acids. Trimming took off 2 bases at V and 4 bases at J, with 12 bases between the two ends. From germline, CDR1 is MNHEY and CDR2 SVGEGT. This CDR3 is CASSYLGTYYEQYV. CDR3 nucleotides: TGTGCCAGCAGTTACCTAGGGACTTATTACGAGCAGTACGTC.

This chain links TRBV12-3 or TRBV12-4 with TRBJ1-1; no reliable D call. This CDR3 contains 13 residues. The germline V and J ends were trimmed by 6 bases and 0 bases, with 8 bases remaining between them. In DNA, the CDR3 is TGTGCCAGCAGCTCCACAGTGAACACTGAAGCTTTCTTT. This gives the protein CASSSTVNTEAFF.

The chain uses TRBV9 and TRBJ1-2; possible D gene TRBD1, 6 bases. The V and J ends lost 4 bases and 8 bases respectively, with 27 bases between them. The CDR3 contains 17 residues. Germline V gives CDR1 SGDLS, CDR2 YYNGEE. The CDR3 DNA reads TGTGCCAGCAGCCTAGATGGACAGTCCGTAATCTCCGAGGGCTACACCTTC. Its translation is CASSLDGQSVISEGYTF.